This TCR beta chain was captured in a study of T-cell reconstitution after alpha-beta-depleted transplantation in children. This clonotype appeared a few times. During its preparation, the TCRbeta library received unique molecular identifiers. One entry per CDR3 protein results from TCRdb running MiXCR on the PCR reads. Of about 610,000 distinct CDR3 sequences listed, roughly a tenth are singletons. Germline V gene data show CDR1 as SGHTA and CDR2 as FQGNSA. V was cut by 4 bases and J by 5 bases, with 13 bases left in between. The CDR3 is made up of 14 amino acids. The specimen comprised PBMCs from the stem cell graft donor, sampled from the stem cell graft. The sequence was collected from a human donor who donated a stem cell graft to a child with acute myeloid leukemia. This chain connects TRBV7-2 to TRBJ2-3; no reliable D call. In DNA, the CDR3 is TGTGCCAGCAGCTCTGGACGAACCGGAGATACGCAGTATTTT. It translates to CASSSGRTGDTQYF.